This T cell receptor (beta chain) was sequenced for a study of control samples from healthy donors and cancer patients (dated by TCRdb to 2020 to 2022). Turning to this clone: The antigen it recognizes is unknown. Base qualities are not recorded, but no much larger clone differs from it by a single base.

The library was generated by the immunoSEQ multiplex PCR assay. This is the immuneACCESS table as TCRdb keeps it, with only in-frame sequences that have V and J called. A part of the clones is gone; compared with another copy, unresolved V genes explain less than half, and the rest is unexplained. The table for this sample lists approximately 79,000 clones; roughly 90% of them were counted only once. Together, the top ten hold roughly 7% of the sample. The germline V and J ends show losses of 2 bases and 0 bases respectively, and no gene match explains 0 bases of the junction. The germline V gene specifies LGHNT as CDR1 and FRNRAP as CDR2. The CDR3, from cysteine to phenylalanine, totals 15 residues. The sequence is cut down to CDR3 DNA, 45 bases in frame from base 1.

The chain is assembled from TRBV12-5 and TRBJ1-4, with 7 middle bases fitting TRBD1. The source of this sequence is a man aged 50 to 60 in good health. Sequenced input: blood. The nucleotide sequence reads TGTGCTAGTGGTTTGACAGGGGCAACTAATGAAAAACTGTTTTTT. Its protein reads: CASGLTGATNEKLFF.